Given below is one T cell receptor beta chain in context. No antigen is known for it. The CDR3 consists of 15 residues. In germline, CDR1 is SGHDT, CDR2 YYEEEE. Trimming removed 4 bases from V and 2 bases from J, with 12 bases in between. The donors were part of the approximately 130-subject validation cohort, which stood apart from the 666-subject first cohort. This sample stems from a study of cytomegalovirus exposure and HLA in healthy donors. Study-level points and caveats: TCR beta chains numbering more than 150 were designated cytomegalovirus-associated.

The method was immunoSEQ multiplex PCR; TCRdb's version includes in-frame clones alone and lacks a portion of them. This sample has 150,000 to 200,000 clones; 84% occur once, and the top ten carry 10%. V and J are TRBV5-6 and TRBJ1-4; D is ambiguous. The sequencing sample was made of PBMCs. The receptor comes from a man aged 30-40 years in good health and CMV-seropositive. In DNA, the CDR3 is TGTGCCAGCAGCCCCGCGGGAAGGACTAATGAAAAACTGTTTTTT. It specifies CASSPAGRTNEKLFF.